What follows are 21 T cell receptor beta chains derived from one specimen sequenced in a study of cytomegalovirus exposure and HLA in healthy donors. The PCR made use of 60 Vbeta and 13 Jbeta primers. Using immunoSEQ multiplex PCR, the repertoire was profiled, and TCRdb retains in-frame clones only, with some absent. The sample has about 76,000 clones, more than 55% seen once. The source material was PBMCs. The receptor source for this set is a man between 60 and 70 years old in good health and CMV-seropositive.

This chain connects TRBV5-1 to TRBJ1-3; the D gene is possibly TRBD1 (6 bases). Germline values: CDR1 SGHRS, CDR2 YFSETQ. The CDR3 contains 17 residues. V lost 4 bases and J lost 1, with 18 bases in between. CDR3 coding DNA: TGCGCCAGCAGCCCGGTCGGGGGGGCGCCGTCTGGAAACACCATATATTTT. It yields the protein CASSPVGGAPSGNTIYF. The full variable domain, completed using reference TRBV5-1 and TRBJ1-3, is KAGVTQTPRYLIKTRGQQVTLSCSPISGHRSVSWYQQTPGQGLQFLFEYFSETQRNKGNFPGRFSGRQFSNSRSEMNVSTLELGDSALYLCASSPVGGAPSGNTIYFGEGSWLTVV.

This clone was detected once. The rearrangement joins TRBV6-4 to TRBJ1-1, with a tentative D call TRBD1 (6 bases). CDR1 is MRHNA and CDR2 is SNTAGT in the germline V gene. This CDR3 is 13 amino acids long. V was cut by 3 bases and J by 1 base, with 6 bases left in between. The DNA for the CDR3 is TGTGCCAGCAGTGAACAGGGGAACACTGAAGCTTTCTTT. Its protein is CASSEQGNTEAFF.

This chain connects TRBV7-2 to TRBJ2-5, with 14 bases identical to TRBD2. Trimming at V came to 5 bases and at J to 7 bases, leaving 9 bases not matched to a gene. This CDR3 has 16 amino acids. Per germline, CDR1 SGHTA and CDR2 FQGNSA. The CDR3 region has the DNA TGTGCCAGCAGCCCAGGGACTAGCGGGGGTGCGGGGACCCAGTACTTC. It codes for CASSPGTSGGAGTQYF.

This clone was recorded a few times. CDR3 sequence (DNA): TGCAGCGTTCAAGGGACAGGGGTAACTGAAGCTTTCTTT. Residues: CSVQGTGVTEAFF. The genes are TRBV29-1 and TRBJ1-1; 10 positions agree with TRBD1. Trimming at V came to 5 bases and at J to 5 bases, leaving 5 bases not matched to a gene. From germline, CDR1 is SQVTM and CDR2 ANQGSEA. The CDR3 has 13 amino acids.

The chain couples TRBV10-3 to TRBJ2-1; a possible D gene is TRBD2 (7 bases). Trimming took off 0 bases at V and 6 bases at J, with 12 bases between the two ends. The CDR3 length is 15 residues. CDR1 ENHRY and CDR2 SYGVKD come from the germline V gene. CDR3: CAISESRGGANEQFF. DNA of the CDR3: TGTGCCATCAGTGAGTCCCGAGGGGGGGCCAATGAGCAGTTCTTC.

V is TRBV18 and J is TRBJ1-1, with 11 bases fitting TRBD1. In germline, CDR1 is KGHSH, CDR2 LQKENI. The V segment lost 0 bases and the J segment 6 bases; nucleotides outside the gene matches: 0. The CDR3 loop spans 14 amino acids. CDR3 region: CASSPPGQGAEAFF. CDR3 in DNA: TGTGCCAGCTCACCACCGGGACAGGGGGCTGAAGCTTTCTTT.

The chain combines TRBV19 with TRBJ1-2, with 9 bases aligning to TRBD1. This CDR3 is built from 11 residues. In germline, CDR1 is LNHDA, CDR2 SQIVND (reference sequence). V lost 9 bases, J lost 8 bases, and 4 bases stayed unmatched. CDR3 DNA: TGTGCCAGCGGGACAGGGCAAGGCTACACCTTC. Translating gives CASGTGQGYTF.

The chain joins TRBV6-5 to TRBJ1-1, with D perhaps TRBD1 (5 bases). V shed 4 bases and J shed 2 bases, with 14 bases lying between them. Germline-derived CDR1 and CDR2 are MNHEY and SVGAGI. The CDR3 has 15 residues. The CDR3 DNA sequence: TGTGCCAGCAGTTTCTCGGGACTTCTAAACACTGAAGCTTTCTTT. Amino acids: CASSFSGLLNTEAFF.

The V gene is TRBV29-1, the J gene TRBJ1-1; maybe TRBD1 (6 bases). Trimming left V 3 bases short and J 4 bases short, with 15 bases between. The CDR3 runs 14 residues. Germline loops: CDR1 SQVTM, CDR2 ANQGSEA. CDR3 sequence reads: CSVDSRGYGTEAFF. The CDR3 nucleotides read TGCAGCGTTGACAGCAGGGGTTATGGCACTGAAGCTTTCTTT.

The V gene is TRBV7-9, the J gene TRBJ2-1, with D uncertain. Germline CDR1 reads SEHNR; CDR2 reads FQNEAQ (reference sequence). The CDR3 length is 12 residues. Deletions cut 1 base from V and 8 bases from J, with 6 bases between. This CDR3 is CASSLEEYEQFF. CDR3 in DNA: TGTGCCAGCAGCTTAGAGGAGTATGAGCAGTTCTTC. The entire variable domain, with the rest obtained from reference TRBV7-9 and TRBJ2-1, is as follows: DTGVSQNPRHKITKRGQNVTFRCDPISEHNRLYWYRQTLGQGPEFLTYFQNEAQLEKSRLLSDRFSAERPKGSFSTLEIQRTEQGDSAMYLCASSLEEYEQFFGPGTRLTVL.

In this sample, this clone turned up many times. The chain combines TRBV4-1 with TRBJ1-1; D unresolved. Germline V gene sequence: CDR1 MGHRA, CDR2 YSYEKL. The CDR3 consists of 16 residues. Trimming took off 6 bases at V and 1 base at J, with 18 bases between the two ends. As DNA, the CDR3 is TGCGCCAGCAGAAACCAAGCCCTTGCAGGGAACACTGAAGCTTTCTTT. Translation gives CASRNQALAGNTEAFF.

The CDR3 DNA sequence: TGTGCCAGCAGTTTCCCTCTCCCGGCGGGGGGGGCCTACGAGCAGTACTTC. As protein: CASSFPLPAGGAYEQYF. The rearrangement joins TRBV28 to TRBJ2-7; TRBD2 matches at 9 bases. The trim removed 3 bases at V and 2 bases at J, leaving 11 bases unmatched. Germline CDR1 is MDHEN and CDR2 is SYDVKM. The CDR3 is 17 amino acids.

The chain's CDR3 is CASDLWAGVDEQYF. In DNA, the CDR3 is TGTGCCAGCGACCTTTGGGCGGGAGTCGACGAGCAGTACTTC. This rearrangement joins TRBV6-1 to TRBJ2-7; 7 bases are shared with TRBD2. The junction had 12 bases not matched to a gene; V was cut back by 8 bases and J by 5 bases. Looked up from germline, CDR1 is MNHNS and CDR2 is SASEGT. This CDR3 has 14 residues.

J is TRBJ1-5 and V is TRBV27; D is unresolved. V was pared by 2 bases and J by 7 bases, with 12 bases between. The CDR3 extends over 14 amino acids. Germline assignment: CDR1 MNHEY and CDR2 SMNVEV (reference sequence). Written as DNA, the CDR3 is TGTGCCAGCAGTTTAAATCTTGAGAGGCAGCCCCAGCATTTT. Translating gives CASSLNLERQPQHF.

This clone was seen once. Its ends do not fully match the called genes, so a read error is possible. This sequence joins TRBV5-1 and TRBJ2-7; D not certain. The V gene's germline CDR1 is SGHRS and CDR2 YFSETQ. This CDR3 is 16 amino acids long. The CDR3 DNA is TGCGCCAGCGGCTTGAGTTGGCCCCTGAACTCCTACGAGCAGTACTTC. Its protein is CASGLSWPLNSYEQYF. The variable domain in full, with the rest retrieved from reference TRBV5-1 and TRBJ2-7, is KAGVTQTPRYLIKTRGQQVTLSCSPISGHRSVSWYQQTPGQGLQFLFEYFSETQRNKGNFPGRFSGRQFSNSRSEMNVSTLELGDSALYLCASGLSWPLNSYEQYFGPGTRLTVT.

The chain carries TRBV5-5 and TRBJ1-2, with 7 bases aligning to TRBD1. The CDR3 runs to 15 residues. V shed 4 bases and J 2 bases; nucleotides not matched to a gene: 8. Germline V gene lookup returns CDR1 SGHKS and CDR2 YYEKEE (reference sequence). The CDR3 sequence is CASSRTGTANYGYTF. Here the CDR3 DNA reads TGTGCCAGCAGCAGGACCGGGACAGCAAACTATGGCTACACCTTC.

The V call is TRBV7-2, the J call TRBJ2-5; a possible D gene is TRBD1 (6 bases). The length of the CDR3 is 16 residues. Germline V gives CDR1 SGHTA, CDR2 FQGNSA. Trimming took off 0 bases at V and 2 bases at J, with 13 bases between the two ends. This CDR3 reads CASSLAGQTGQETQYF. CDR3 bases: TGTGCCAGCAGCTTAGCGGGTCAGACAGGACAAGAGACCCAGTACTTC.

CDR3 nucleotide sequence: TGTGCCAGCAGCCCGGACAGGGGGAAGGGAAACACCATATATTTT. It encodes CASSPDRGKGNTIYF. The chain recombines TRBV7-6 with TRBJ1-3, with TRBD1 matching 10 bases. Per germline, CDR1 SGHVS and CDR2 FNYEAQ. V gave up 5 bases and J gave up 4 bases; unmatched junction bases: 5. The CDR3 runs to 15 residues. The full variable domain, with the rest looked up from reference TRBV7-6 and TRBJ1-3, is GAGVSQSPRYKVTKRGQDVALRCDPISGHVSLYWYRQALGQGPEFLTYFNYEAQQDKSGLPNDRFSAERPEGSISTLTIQRTEQRDSAMYRCASSPDRGKGNTIYFGEGSWLTVV.

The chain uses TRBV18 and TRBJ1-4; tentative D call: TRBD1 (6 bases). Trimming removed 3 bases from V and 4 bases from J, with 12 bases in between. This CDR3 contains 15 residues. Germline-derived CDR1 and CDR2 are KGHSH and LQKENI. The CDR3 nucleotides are TGTGCCAGCTCACCCCAAGGACAGTATAATGAAAAACTGTTTTTT. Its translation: CASSPQGQYNEKLFF.

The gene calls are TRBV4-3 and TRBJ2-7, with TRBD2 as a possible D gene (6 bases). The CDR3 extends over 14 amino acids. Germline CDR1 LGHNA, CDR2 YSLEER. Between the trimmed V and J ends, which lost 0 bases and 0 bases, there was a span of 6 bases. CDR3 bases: TGCGCCAGCAGCCAAGAGGACTACTCCTACGAGCAGTACTTC. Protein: CASSQEDYSYEQYF.

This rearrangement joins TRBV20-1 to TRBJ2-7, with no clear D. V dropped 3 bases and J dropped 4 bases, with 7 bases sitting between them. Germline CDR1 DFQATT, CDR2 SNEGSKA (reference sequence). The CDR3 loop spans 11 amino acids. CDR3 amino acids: CSARAAYEQYF. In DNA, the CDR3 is TGCAGTGCTAGGGCGGCGTACGAGCAGTACTTC.